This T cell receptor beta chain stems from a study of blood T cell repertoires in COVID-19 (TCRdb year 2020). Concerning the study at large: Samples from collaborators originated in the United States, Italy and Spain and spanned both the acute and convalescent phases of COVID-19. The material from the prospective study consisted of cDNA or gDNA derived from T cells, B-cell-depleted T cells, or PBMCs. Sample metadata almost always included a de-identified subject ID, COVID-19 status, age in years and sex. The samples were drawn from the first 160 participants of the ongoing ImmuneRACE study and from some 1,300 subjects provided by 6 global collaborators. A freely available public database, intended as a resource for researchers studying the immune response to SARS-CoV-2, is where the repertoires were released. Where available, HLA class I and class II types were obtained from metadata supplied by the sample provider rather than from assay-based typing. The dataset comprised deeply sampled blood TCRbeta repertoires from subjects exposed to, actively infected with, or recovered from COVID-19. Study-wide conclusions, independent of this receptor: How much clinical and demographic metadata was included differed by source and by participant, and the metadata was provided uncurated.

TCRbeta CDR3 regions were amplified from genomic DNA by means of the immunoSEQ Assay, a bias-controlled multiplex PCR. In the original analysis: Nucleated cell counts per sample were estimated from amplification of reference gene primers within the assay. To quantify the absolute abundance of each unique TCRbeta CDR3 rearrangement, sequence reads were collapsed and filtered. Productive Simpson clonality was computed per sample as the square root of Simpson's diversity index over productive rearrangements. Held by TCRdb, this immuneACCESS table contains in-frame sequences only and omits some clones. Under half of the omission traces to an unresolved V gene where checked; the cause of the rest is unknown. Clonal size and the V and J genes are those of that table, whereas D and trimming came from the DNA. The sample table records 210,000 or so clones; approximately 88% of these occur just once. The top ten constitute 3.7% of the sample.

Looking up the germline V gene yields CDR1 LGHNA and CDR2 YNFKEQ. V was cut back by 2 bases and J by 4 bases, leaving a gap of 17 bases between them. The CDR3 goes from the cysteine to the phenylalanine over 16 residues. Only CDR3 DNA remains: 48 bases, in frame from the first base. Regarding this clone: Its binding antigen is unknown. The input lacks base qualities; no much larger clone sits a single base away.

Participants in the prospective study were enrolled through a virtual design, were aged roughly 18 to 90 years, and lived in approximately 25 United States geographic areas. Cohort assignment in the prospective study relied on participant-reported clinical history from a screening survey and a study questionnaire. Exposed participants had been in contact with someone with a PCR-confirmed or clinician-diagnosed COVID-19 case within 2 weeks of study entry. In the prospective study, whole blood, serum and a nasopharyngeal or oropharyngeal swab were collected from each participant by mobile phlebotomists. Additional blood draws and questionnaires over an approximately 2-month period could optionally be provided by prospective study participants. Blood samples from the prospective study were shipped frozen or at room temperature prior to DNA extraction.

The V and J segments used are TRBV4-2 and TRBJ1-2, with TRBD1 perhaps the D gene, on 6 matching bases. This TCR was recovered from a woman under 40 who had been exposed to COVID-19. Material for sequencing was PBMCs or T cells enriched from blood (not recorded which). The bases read TGTGCCAGCAGCCAATGGGGGGGGGCCCTCGGCTATGGCTACACCTTC. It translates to CASSQWGGALGYGYTF.